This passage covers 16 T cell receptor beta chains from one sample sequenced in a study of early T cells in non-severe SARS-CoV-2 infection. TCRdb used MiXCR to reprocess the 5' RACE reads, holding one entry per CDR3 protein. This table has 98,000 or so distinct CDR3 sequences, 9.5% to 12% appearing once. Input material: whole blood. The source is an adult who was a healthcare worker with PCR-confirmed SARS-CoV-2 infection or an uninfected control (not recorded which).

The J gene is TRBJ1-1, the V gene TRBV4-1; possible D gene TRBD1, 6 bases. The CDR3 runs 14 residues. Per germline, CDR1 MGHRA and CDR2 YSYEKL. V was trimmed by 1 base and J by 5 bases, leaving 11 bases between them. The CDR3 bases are TGCGCCAGCAGCCAAGGGCCAGGGGAGACTGAAGCTTTCTTT. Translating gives CASSQGPGETEAFF.

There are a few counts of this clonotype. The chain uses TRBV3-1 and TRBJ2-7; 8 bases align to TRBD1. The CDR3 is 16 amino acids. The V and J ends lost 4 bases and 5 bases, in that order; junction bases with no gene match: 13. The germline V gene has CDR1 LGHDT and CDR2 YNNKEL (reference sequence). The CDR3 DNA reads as TGTGCCAGCAGCCTGGGGCTCACCAGGGGGCCCCACGAGCAGTACTTC. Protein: CASSLGLTRGPHEQYF.

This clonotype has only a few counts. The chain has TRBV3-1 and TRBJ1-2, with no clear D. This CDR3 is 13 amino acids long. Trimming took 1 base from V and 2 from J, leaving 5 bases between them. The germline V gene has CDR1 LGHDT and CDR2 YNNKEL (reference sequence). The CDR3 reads CASSQGQNYGYTF. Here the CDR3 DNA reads TGTGCCAGCAGCCAAGGCCAGAACTATGGCTACACCTTC.

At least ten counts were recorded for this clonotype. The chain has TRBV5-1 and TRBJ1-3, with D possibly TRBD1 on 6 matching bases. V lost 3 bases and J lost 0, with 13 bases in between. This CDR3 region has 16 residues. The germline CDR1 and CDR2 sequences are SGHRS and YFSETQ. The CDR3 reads CASSSGHGISGNTIYF. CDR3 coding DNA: TGCGCCAGCAGCTCGGGACACGGGATCTCTGGAAACACCATATATTTT.

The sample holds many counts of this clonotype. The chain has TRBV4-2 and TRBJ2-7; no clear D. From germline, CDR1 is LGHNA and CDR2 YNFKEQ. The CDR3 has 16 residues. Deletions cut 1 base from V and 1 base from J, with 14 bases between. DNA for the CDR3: TGTGCCAGCAGCCAAGCCATCTCCGGATATTCCTACGAGCAGTACTTC. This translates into CASSQAISGYSYEQYF.

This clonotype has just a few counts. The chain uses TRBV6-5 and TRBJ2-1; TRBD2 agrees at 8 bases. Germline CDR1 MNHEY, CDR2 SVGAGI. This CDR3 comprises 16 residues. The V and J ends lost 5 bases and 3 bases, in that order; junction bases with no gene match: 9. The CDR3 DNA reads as TGTGCCAGCAGTCCTACCGCGGGACTAGTCTACAATGAGCAGTTCTTC. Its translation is CASSPTAGLVYNEQFF.

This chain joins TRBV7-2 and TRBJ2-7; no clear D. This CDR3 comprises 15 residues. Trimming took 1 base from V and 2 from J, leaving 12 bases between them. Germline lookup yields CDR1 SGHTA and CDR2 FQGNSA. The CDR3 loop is CASSLGAGVTYEQYF. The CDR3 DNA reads TGTGCCAGCAGCTTAGGGGCAGGAGTTACCTACGAGCAGTACTTC. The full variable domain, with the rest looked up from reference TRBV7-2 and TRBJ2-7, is GAGVSQSPSNKVTEKGKDVELRCDPISGHTALYWYRQSLGQGLEFLIYFQGNSAPDKSGLPSDRFSAERTGGSVSTLTIQRTQQEDSAVYLCASSLGAGVTYEQYFGPGTRLTVT.

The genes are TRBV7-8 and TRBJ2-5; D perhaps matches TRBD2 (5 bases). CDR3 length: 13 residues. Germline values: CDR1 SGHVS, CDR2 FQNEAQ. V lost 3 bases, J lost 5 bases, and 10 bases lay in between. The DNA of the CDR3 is TGTGCCAGCAGCTTCGGGGTTGGGGAGACCCAGTACTTC. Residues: CASSFGVGETQYF. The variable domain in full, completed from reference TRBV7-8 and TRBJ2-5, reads GAGVSQSPRYKVAKRGQDVALRCDPISGHVSLFWYQQALGQGPEFLTYFQNEAQLDKSGLPSDRFFAERPEGSVSTLKIQRTQQEDSAVYLCASSFGVGETQYFGPGTRLLVL.

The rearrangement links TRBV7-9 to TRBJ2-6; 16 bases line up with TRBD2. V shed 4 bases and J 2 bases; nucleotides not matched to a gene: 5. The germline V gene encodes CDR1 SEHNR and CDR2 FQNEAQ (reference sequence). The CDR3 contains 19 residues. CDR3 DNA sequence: TGTGCCAGCAGCTCCGGGACTAGCGGGAGGGATGCTGGGGCCAACGTCCTGACTTTC. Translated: CASSSGTSGRDAGANVLTF.

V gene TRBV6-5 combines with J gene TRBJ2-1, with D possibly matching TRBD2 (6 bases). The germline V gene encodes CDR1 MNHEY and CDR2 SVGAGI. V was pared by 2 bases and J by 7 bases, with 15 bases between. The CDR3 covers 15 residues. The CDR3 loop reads CASSYGGGERNEQFF. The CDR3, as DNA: TGTGCCAGCAGTTACGGCGGAGGGGAAAGAAATGAGCAGTTCTTC.

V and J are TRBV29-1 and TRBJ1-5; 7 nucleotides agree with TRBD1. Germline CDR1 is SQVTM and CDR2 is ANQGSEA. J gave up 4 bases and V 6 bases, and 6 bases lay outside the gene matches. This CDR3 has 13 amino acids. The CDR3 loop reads CSVRQGANQPQHF. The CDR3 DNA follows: TGCAGCGTCCGACAGGGAGCTAATCAGCCCCAGCATTTT. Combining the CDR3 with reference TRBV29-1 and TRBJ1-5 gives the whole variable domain SAVISQKPSRDICQRGTSLTIQCQVDSQVTMMFWYRQQPGQSLTLIATANQGSEATYESGFVIDKFPISRPNLTFSTLTVSNMSPEDSSIYLCSVRQGANQPQHFGDGTRLSIL.

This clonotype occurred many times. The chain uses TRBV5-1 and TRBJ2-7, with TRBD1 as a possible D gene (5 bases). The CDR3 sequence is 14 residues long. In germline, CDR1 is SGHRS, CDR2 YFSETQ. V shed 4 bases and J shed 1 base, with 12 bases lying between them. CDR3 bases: TGCGCCAGCAGCCCGCCAGGGCGATCCTACGAGCAGTACTTC. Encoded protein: CASSPPGRSYEQYF.

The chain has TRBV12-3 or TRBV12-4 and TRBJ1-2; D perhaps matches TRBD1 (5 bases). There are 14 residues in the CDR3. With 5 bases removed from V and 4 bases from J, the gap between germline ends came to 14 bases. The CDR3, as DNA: TGTGCCAGCAGTCTGGGGGTGAGGGGCTATGGCTACACCTTC. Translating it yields CASSLGVRGYGYTF.

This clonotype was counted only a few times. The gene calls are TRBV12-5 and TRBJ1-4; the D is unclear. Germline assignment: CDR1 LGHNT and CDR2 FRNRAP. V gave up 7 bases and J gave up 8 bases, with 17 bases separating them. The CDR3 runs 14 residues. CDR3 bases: TGTGCTAGTGCCCCCGACGGAGGCAGAGAAAAACTGTTTTTT. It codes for CASAPDGGREKLFF.

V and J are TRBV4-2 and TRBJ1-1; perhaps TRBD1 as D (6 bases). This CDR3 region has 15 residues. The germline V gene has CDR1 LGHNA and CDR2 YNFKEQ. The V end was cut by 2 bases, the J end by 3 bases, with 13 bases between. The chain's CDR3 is CASSQQQGAYTEAFF. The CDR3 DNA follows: TGTGCCAGCAGCCAACAACAGGGCGCGTACACTGAAGCTTTCTTT.

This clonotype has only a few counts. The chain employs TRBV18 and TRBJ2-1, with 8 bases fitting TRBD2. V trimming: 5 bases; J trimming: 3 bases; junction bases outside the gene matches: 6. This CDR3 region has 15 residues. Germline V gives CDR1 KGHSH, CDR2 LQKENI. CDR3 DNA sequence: TGTGCCAGCTCAATGGCGGGGGGCCACTACAATGAGCAGTTCTTC. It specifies CASSMAGGHYNEQFF.